The 26 T cell receptor beta chains presented below share a single source sample, sequenced in a study of read filtering for tumor transcriptome and immune sequencing. This library used around 400 ng RNA and molecular barcoded adaptors spanning alpha/delta and beta/gamma chains. TCRdb reprocessed the reads with MiXCR, giving one entry per CDR3 protein. The sample shows around 130,000 distinct CDR3 sequences, 13% of them seen only once. The specimen sequenced was a population of CD138-negative cells sorted from bone marrow. These receptors were collected from a donor aged 40 or older with multiple myeloma.

V and J are TRBV2 and TRBJ2-5, with a possible D match to TRBD1 (6 bases). CDR3 length: 13 amino acids. Per the germline V gene, CDR1 is SNHLY and CDR2 is FYNNEI. V lost 9 bases, J lost 9 bases, and 20 bases lay in between. CDR3 protein: CASSPTQQGAQYF. The CDR3 DNA sequence: TGTGCCAGTTCCCCGACACAACAGGGAGCCCAGTACTTC.

The sample holds many counts of this clonotype. This chain connects TRBV29-1 to TRBJ2-3, with D unclear. Germline V gene data show CDR1 as SQVTM and CDR2 as ANQGSEA. CDR3 length: 12 residues. Trimming removed 1 base from V and 4 bases from J, with 6 bases in between. The CDR3 sequence is CSVEVISDTQYF. The CDR3 DNA reads TGCAGCGTTGAAGTGATATCAGATACGCAGTATTTT.

This clonotype has a count of ten or more. CDR3 coding DNA: TGTGCCAGCTGGGGTTCCCTCTACGAGCAGTACTTC. Translated, it gives CASWGSLYEQYF. The J gene is TRBJ2-7, the V gene TRBV6-6, with D uncertain. V dropped 8 bases and J dropped 3 bases, with 11 bases sitting between them. The CDR3 covers 12 residues. CDR1 and CDR2 (germline): MNHNY, SVGAGI (reference sequence).

This clonotype showed up many times. The V call is TRBV5-1, the J call TRBJ2-6, with 11 bases matching TRBD1. CDR1 and CDR2 from the germline V gene are SGHRS and YFSETQ. The CDR3 spans 17 residues. Trimming cost V 4 bases and J 4 bases; bases outside gene matches: 7. DNA of the CDR3: TGCGCCAGCAGCCCCGGACAGGGGGCGCGGGGGGCCAACGTCCTGACTTTC. Its protein is CASSPGQGARGANVLTF.

This clonotype has at least ten counts. The V call is TRBV12-3 or TRBV12-4, the J call TRBJ2-1; TRBD2 agrees at 7 bases. With 3 bases clipped from V and 11 bases from J, the junction kept 10 bases outside the gene matches. This CDR3 has 14 amino acids. CDR3 loop: CASSFSRGESQQFF. The CDR3 DNA reads as TGTGCCAGCAGTTTTTCACGGGGGGAGTCTCAGCAGTTCTTC.

This clonotype was recorded only once. A read error may explain this, as a much larger clone is one base away. This rearrangement joins TRBV29-1 to TRBJ1-1, with D possibly TRBD1 on 5 matching bases. In germline, CDR1 is SQVTM, CDR2 ANQGSEA. V was cut by 1 base and J by 6 bases, with 18 bases left in between. This CDR3 has 15 amino acids. CDR3 DNA sequence: TGCAGCGTTGAAGGGGACGAGACTGTAGCTCCTGAAGCTTTCTTT. Translated: CSVEGDETVAPEAFF.

This clonotype showed up many times. The chain has TRBV5-1 and TRBJ2-1; 9 positions match TRBD1. From germline, CDR1 is SGHRS and CDR2 YFSETQ. The V segment lost 2 bases and the J segment 10 bases; nucleotides outside the gene matches: 7. The CDR3 has 14 amino acids. DNA of the CDR3: TGCGCCAGCAGCTTCGGGACAGGGAGATACGAGCAGTTCTTC. As protein: CASSFGTGRYEQFF.

V and J are TRBV6-2 or TRBV6-3 and TRBJ2-3, with 9 bases fitting TRBD2. This CDR3 comprises 17 residues. Germline CDR1 MNHEY, CDR2 SVGEGT. J was trimmed by 2 bases and V by 5 bases; bases with no gene match: 11. CDR3 sequence reads: CASSRVGLAKNTDTQYF. The CDR3 coding sequence is TGTGCCAGCAGTCGCGTCGGACTAGCGAAGAACACAGATACGCAGTATTTT.

In the case of this clonotype: One end of the junction is discordant with germline, which a read error may explain. This CDR3 reads CASSPGDNTGAFF. For the CDR3, the DNA is TGTGCCAGCTCACCAGGGGATAACACTGGAGCTTTCTTT. The chain couples TRBV18 to TRBJ1-1; unclear D gene. Germline V gene data show CDR1 as KGHSH and CDR2 as LQKENI. The CDR3 loop spans 13 amino acids.

Details on this clonotype: This may be a read error: a much more frequent sequence differs by one nucleotide. The V gene is TRBV5-1, the J gene TRBJ2-1; tentatively, D is TRBD2 (6 bases). The CDR3 sequence is 17 residues long. The germline gives CDR1 SGHRS, CDR2 YFSETQ. The CDR3 region is CASSLVQRVGSNNEQFF. The CDR3 bases are TGCGCCAGCAGCTTGGTTCAGCGGGTTGGCTCCAACAATGAGCAGTTCTTC.

Concerning this clonotype itself: A much bigger clone sits one base away, suggesting this may be a read error. The gene calls are TRBV5-1 and TRBJ2-3; TRBD2 might be the D (5 bases). This CDR3 is built from 14 residues. Germline V lookup: CDR1 SGHRS, CDR2 YFSETQ. The CDR3 region is CTSSSGMSTDTQYF. As DNA, the CDR3 is TGCACCAGCAGCTCCGGGATGTCAACAGATACGCAGTATTTT.

This clonotype was seen repeatedly, ten times or more. The rearrangement links TRBV3-1 to TRBJ2-5; no clear D gene. V shed 5 bases and J shed 4 bases, with 8 bases lying between them. The CDR3 has 12 amino acids. From germline, CDR1 is LGHDT and CDR2 YNNKEL (reference sequence). CDR3 DNA sequence: TGTGCCAGCAGCGAGGAAGGAGAGACCCAGTACTTC. It codes for CASSEEGETQYF.

This clonotype has a count of ten or more. V usage is TRBV7-2 and J usage is TRBJ1-2, with 9 bases aligning to TRBD1. This CDR3 is built from 15 residues. V lost 4 bases to trimming and J lost 6 bases; unmatched junction nucleotides: 9. Germline lookup yields CDR1 SGHTA and CDR2 FQGNSA. The CDR3 nucleotides are TGTGCCAGCAGCTCTAGGACGGGACAGGGTCATGGCTACACCTTC. This sequence encodes CASSSRTGQGHGYTF.

This clonotype was counted many times. The genes are TRBV6-2 or TRBV6-3 and TRBJ2-5; 8 bases fit TRBD2. V shed 6 bases and J 4 bases; nucleotides not matched to a gene: 4. This CDR3 is 13 amino acids long. Germline-derived CDR1 and CDR2 are MNHEY and SVGEGT. The CDR3 nucleotides read TGTGCCAGCAGGAGCGGGAGCCCAGAGACCCAGTACTTC. It translates to CASRSGSPETQYF.

The gene calls are TRBV19 and TRBJ2-2; D uncertain. Germline assignment: CDR1 LNHDA and CDR2 SQIVND (reference sequence). This CDR3 contains 16 residues. V gave up 4 bases and J gave up 5 bases, with 17 bases separating them. CDR3 nucleotide sequence: TGTGCCAGTAGTAAATATGGGCGTCGAGGTACCGGGGAGCTGTTTTTT. Translating it yields CASSKYGRRGTGELFF.

The rearrangement joins TRBV6-2 or TRBV6-3 to TRBJ2-3; 9 bases are shared with TRBD2. The CDR3 is 14 residues long. Germline CDR1 is MNHEY and CDR2 is SVGEGT. Trimming removed 6 bases from V and 7 bases from J; junction bases left unmatched: 8. CDR3 in amino acids: CASSSGTSRNTQYF. The CDR3 bases are TGTGCCAGCAGCTCGGGGACTAGCAGAAATACGCAGTATTTT.

This clonotype was counted many times. This chain connects TRBV7-9 to TRBJ2-1; 7 nucleotides align to TRBD2. The germline gives CDR1 SEHNR, CDR2 FQNEAQ (reference sequence). The CDR3 is 15 amino acids. The junction had 0 bases not matched to a gene; V was cut back by 1 base and J by 0 bases. CDR3 protein: CASSLGLASYNEQFF. The CDR3 DNA reads TGTGCCAGCAGCTTAGGACTAGCCTCCTACAATGAGCAGTTCTTC.

This clonotype was observed many times. The chain links TRBV6-2 or TRBV6-3 to TRBJ2-4, with a possible D match to TRBD1 (5 bases). Germline CDR1 is MNHEY and CDR2 is SVGEGT. Trimming cost V 6 bases and J 9 bases, with 21 bases left between them. CDR3 size: 15 residues. CDR3 region: CASSPSGSYTGIQYF. CDR3 DNA sequence: TGTGCCAGCAGCCCCTCCGGCTCCTATACAGGCATTCAGTACTTC.

In its sample, this clonotype was seen many times. The chain joins TRBV12-3 or TRBV12-4 to TRBJ2-1; 10 positions agree with TRBD1. The CDR3 spans 14 residues. V shed 6 bases, J shed 3 bases, and the junction held 2 bases outside the gene matches. CDR3 amino acids: CASRGQGFYNEQFF. Written as DNA, the CDR3 is TGTGCCAGCAGGGGACAGGGGTTCTACAATGAGCAGTTCTTC.

The rearrangement joins TRBV12-3 or TRBV12-4 to TRBJ2-5, with 8 bases matching TRBD2. The CDR3 runs to 15 residues. J was trimmed by 3 bases and V by 4 bases; bases with no gene match: 7. The chain's CDR3 is CASSSGGVTKETQYF. The CDR3 region has the DNA TGTGCCAGCAGTTCGGGGGGGGTTACTAAAGAGACCCAGTACTTC.

This clonotype came up many times. The V gene is TRBV20-1, the J gene TRBJ2-7, with 8 bases that match TRBD1. V was pared by 2 bases and J by 0 bases, with 6 bases of the junction left unmatched. This CDR3 spans 15 amino acids. The germline V gene has CDR1 DFQATT and CDR2 SNEGSKA (reference sequence). CDR3 residues: CSARFAQGASYEQYF. Written as DNA, the CDR3 is TGCAGTGCTAGATTTGCGCAGGGGGCCTCCTACGAGCAGTACTTC.

The sample holds many counts of this clonotype. The chain links TRBV5-1 to TRBJ1-1; 10 nucleotides agree with TRBD1. There are 15 residues in the CDR3. J was trimmed by 2 bases and V by 4 bases; bases with no gene match: 5. Germline V gene data show CDR1 as SGHRS and CDR2 as YFSETQ. The CDR3 region is CASSPGQGFNTEAFF. The CDR3 DNA sequence: TGCGCCAGCAGCCCGGGACAGGGGTTTAACACTGAAGCTTTCTTT.

This clonotype has ten or more counts. The gene calls are TRBV12-3 or TRBV12-4 and TRBJ1-5; tentative D call: TRBD1 (6 bases). The CDR3 contains 13 residues. The V end lost 8 bases, the J end lost 9 bases, and 17 bases lay between the germline ends. The CDR3 sequence: CASSRDNDSPQHF. DNA for the CDR3: TGTGCCAGCTCCCGGGACAACGATTCGCCCCAGCATTTT.

Concerning this clonotype: This may stem from a read error, because a much larger clone lies one nucleotide away. This sequence joins TRBV5-4 and TRBJ2-3, with D possibly matching TRBD2 (5 bases). Per germline, CDR1 SGHNT and CDR2 YYREEE (reference sequence). The CDR3 is 17 amino acids. DNA of the CDR3: TGTGCCAGCAGCCCCCCCGGTGGAAGATCTAGCACAGATACGAAGTATTTT. As protein: CASSPPGGRSSTDTKYF. The variable domain in full, completed from reference TRBV5-4 and TRBJ2-3, reads ETGVTQSPTHLIKTRGQQVTLRCSSQSGHNTVSWYQQALGQGPQFIFQYYREEENGRGNFPPRFSGLQFPNYSSELNVNALELDDSALYLCASSPPGGRSSTDTKYFGPGTRLTVL.

The sample holds many counts of this clonotype. This chain uses TRBV7-9 with TRBJ1-5; D may be TRBD1 (5 bases). V dropped 1 base and J dropped 3 bases, with 7 bases sitting between them. This CDR3 has 14 amino acids. Germline assignment: CDR1 SEHNR and CDR2 FQNEAQ (reference sequence). CDR3 residues: CASSLGGDNQPQHF. DNA of the CDR3: TGTGCCAGCAGCTTAGGAGGGGACAATCAGCCCCAGCATTTT.

In this sample, this clonotype turned up many times. The V gene is TRBV12-3 or TRBV12-4, the J gene TRBJ2-2; maybe TRBD1 (6 bases). V dropped 6 bases and J dropped 5 bases, with 16 bases sitting between them. The CDR3 is 15 amino acids. DNA of the CDR3: TGTGCCAGCAGGTCCGCAGGACAGTTTACCGGGGAGCTGTTTTTT. Its translation: CASRSAGQFTGELFF.